Described below is a single T cell receptor beta chain sequence and its context. What it recognizes is unknown. Assay used: immunoSEQ multiplex PCR; TCRdb lists only in-frame clones, some missing. The sample has 94,000 or so clones; under 90% are singletons. The data belong to a study of T cell responses to AZD1222 COVID-19 vaccine. Overall study: It was second doses at about 4 or about 12 weeks that were pooled.

Overall study findings and caveats: Donors skewed white British and female; clonal diversity was possibly underestimated. Rises in breadth and depth of Spike-specific TCRs came after two AZD1222 doses. Repertoires were obtained only post-peak T cell response.

The length of the CDR3 is 15 residues. Per germline, CDR1 MNHEY and CDR2 SVGAGI. The V gene end was trimmed by 2 bases and the J gene end by 1 base; junction bases not matched to a gene: 2. The material sequenced was peripheral blood, taken on day 0 of AZD1222 vaccination. The chain links TRBV6-5 to TRBJ1-5; 7 bases align to TRBD1. The sequence derives from an adult in good health. As DNA, the CDR3 is TGTGCCAGCAGTTACCACAGGGGCAGCAATCAGCCCCAGCATTTT. Translated, it gives CASSYHRGSNQPQHF.